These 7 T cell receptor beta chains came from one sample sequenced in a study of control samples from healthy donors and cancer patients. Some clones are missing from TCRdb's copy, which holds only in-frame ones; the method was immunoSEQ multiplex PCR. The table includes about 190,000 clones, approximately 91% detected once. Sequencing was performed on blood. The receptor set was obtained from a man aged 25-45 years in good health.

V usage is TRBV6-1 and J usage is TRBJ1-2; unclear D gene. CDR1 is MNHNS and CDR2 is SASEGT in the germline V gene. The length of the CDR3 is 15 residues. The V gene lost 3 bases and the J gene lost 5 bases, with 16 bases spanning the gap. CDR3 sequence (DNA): TGTGCCAGCAGTGACCTGGGGATTTTCAGTTATGGCTACACCTTC. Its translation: CASSDLGIFSYGYTF.

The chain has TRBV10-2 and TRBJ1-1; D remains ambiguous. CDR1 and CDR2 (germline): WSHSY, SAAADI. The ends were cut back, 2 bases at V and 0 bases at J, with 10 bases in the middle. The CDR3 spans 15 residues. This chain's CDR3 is CASSEDQTLNTEAFF. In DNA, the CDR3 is TGCGCCAGCAGTGAGGATCAGACCTTGAACACTGAAGCTTTCTTT.

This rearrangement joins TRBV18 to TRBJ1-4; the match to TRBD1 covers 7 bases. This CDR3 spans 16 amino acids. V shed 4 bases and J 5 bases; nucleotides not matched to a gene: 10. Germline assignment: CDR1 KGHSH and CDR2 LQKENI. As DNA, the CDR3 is TGTGCCAGCTCACTGGGGACAGCGGTTACGAATGAAAAACTGTTTTTT. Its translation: CASSLGTAVTNEKLFF.

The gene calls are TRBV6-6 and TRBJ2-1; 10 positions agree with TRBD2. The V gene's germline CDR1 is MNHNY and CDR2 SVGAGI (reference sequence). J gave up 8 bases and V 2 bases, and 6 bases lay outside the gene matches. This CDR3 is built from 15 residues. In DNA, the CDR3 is TGTGCCAGCAGTTACGGGTCTAGCGGGGGTCATGAGCAGTTCTTC. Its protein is CASSYGSSGGHEQFF.

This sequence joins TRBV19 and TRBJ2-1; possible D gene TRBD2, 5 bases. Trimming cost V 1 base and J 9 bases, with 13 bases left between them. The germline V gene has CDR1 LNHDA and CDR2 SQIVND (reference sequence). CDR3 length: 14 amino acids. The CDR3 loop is CASSIGHLGVEQFF. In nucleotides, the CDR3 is TGTGCCAGTAGTATAGGCCATTTGGGAGTTGAGCAGTTCTTC.

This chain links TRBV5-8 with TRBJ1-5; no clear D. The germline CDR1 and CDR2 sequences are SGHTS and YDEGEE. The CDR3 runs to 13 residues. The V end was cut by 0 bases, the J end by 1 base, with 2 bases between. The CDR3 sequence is CASSLESNQPQHF. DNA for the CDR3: TGTGCCAGCAGCTTGGAAAGCAATCAGCCCCAGCATTTT.

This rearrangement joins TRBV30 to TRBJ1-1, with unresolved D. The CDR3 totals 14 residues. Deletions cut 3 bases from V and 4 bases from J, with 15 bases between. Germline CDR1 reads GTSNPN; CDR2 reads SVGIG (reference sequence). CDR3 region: CAWRIPSAFTEAFF. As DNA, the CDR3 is TGTGCCTGGAGGATTCCTTCGGCGTTCACTGAAGCTTTCTTT.